What follows is one T cell receptor beta chain and its context. The source of the sample is a study of early stage breast cancer tumors. Clones were sequenced by immunoSEQ multiplex PCR, and TCRdb holds only the in-frame ones, with some missing. The sample records 60,000 to 80,000 clones, approximately 80% being singletons. Germline CDR1 MNHNY, CDR2 SVGAGI (reference sequence). The V end lost 2 bases, the J end lost 1 base, and 5 bases lay between the germline ends. The CDR3 loop spans 13 amino acids. The sample taken for sequencing was blood. This TCR came from a person aged 55 to 75 with breast cancer. This rearrangement joins TRBV6-6 to TRBJ1-1; D gene uncertain. The CDR3 DNA reads as TGTGCCAGCAGTTACGGAACGAACACTGAAGCTTTCTTT. This translates into CASSYGTNTEAFF.